This TCR beta chain was recovered during a study of cytomegalovirus exposure and HLA in healthy donors. PCR amplification relied on 60 Vbeta primers (plus 13 Jbeta primers). Sequenced by immunoSEQ multiplex PCR; TCRdb stores in-frame clones only, minus some. Of approximately 85,000 clones in the sample, 60% to 75% are singletons; the top ten hold over 8.5%. V dropped 1 base and J dropped 9 bases, with 13 bases sitting between them. This CDR3 is built from 14 residues. CDR1 and CDR2 (germline): MNHNS, SASEGT. Source material: PBMCs. This rearrangement joins TRBV6-1 to TRBJ2-1; possible D gene TRBD2, 6 bases. This TCR came from a woman in her forties in good health and CMV-seropositive. The chain's CDR3 is CASSEGNWGGEQFF. CDR3 sequence (DNA): TGTGCCAGCAGTGAAGGGAATTGGGGAGGTGAGCAGTTCTTC.